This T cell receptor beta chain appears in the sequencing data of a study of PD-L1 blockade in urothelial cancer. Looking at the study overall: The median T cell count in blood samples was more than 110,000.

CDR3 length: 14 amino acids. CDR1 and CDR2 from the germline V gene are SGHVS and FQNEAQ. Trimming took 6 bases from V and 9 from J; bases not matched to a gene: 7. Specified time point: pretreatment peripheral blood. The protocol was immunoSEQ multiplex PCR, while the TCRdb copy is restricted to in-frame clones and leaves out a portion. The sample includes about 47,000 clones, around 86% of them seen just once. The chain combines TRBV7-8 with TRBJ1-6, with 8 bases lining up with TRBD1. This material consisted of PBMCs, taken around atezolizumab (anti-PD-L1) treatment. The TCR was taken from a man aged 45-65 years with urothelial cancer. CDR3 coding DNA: TGTGCCAGCAGTTTGGCAGGGGGCTTTTCACCCCTCCACTTT. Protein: CASSLAGGFSPLHF.